A selection of T cell receptor beta chains follows, all from one sample in a study of cytomegalovirus exposure and HLA in healthy donors. Only in-frame clones appear in the TCRdb table, and some are missing; sequencing was by immunoSEQ multiplex PCR. The profile shows about 150,000 clones, around 75% of them singletons. Sequences were obtained from PBMCs. The receptors were gathered from a man in his thirties or forties in good health and CMV-seropositive. CDR3s include the opening cysteine and the closing phenylalanine or tryptophan. The order of the fields is D gene, J gene, V gene, clone size, CDR3 DNA, CDR3 protein. D genes are given only for firm matches. The listing skips clone size in some rows; elsewhere it reads once, few, many or a size class.

NA	TRBJ2-7	TRBV7-6	NA	TGTGCCAGCAGCTCCCCCGCGACAGACCGCTCCTACGAGCAGTACTTC	CASSSPATDRSYEQYF
NA	TRBJ1-2	TRBV30	NA	TGTGCCTGGGGGAGGGGGGCCACTAACTATGGCTACACCTTC	CAWGRGATNYGYTF
NA	TRBJ1-5	TRBV27	NA	TGTGCCAGCAGTTTAGCAGGGTTCAATCAGCCCCAGCATTTT	CASSLAGFNQPQHF
NA	TRBJ2-7	TRBV4-1	NA	TGCGCCAGCAGCCAAGAAGGCAGCGGGCCCTTCTACGAGCAGTACTTC	CASSQEGSGPFYEQYF
TRBD1	TRBJ1-2	TRBV6-5	few	TGTGCCAGCAGTTACTCACAGGGGTACTATGGCTACACCTTC	CASSYSQGYYGYTF
TRBD1	TRBJ1-1	TRBV10-3	NA	TGTGCCATCAGTTCCGGACAGGAGCCTAACACTGAAGCTTTCTTT	CAISSGQEPNTEAFF
NA	TRBJ2-3	TRBV30	NA	TGTGCCTGGAGCCCCAGGGGACCGGATACGCAGTATTTT	CAWSPRGPDTQYF
NA	TRBJ1-2	TRBV6-5	NA	TGTGCCAGCAGCCCCACCATTGACAGTAACTATGGCTACACCTTC	CASSPTIDSNYGYTF
NA	TRBJ2-5	TRBV27	NA	TGTGCCAGCAGACCACTGAGGGACCAAGAGACCCAGTACTTC	CASRPLRDQETQYF
NA	TRBJ1-5	TRBV19	NA	TGTGCCAGTAGTGAGATAGTTGGCAATCAGCCCCAGCATTTT	CASSEIVGNQPQHF
NA	TRBJ1-1	TRBV5-6	few	TGTGCCAGCAGCTTATTATCGGGTACCACTGAAGCTTTCTTT	CASSLLSGTTEAFF
TRBD2	TRBJ2-7	TRBV10-3	NA	TGTGCCATCACAGCGGGGGGGTCCTACGAGCAGTACTTC	CAITAGGSYEQYF
NA	TRBJ1-1	TRBV5-1	NA	TGCGCCAGCAGGCAGGGGTCCCAACGTAGCACTGAAGCTTTCTTT	CASRQGSQRSTEAFF
TRBD1	TRBJ2-5	TRBV6-5	NA	TGTGCCAGCAGTTACTCAGGGGGCTTGAGGGAGACCCAGTACTTC	CASSYSGGLRETQYF
NA	TRBJ1-2	TRBV10-1	NA	TGCGCCAGCAGTGAGGACAGAGAATACTATGGCTACACCTTC	CASSEDREYYGYTF
NA	TRBJ2-1	TRBV6-6	NA	TGTGCCAGCGGGCAGAGCTCCTACAATGAGCAGTTCTTC	CASGQSSYNEQFF
TRBD2	TRBJ2-7	TRBV19	NA	TGTGCCAGTAGTATAACTAGCGGAGCCTACGAGCAGTACTTC	CASSITSGAYEQYF
TRBD1	TRBJ2-2	TRBV9	NA	TGTGCCAGCAGCGTCAGGGGGGGGGAGCTGTTTTTT	CASSVRGGELFF
TRBD1	TRBJ1-2	TRBV27	NA	TGTGCCAGCAGCGGGGACAGGGGACTCTATGGCTACACCTTC	CASSGDRGLYGYTF
NA	TRBJ1-5	TRBV19	NA	TGTGCCAGTAGTATACAGTATAGCAATCAGCCCCAGCATTTT	CASSIQYSNQPQHF
TRBD1	TRBJ1-1	TRBV5-6	NA	TGTGCCAGCGGAGCTCTGGGACAGGGGAAGGTGGGAGCTTTCTTT	CASGALGQGKVGAFF
TRBD2	TRBJ2-5	TRBV30	once	TGTGCCCGGCAGCGGGGGCAGACCCAGTACTTC	CARQRGQTQYF
NA	TRBJ2-5	TRBV7-9	NA	TGTGCCAGCAGCCAGCAGGGGAGGGAAGAGACCCAGTACTTC	CASSQQGREETQYF
NA	TRBJ2-3	TRBV30	few	TGTGCCTGGAGTGTACCTGAGGAAACAGATACGCAGTATTTT	CAWSVPEETDTQYF
NA	TRBJ1-2	TRBV2	NA	TGTGCCAGCAGTTCCAGCTATGGCTACACCTTC	CASSSSYGYTF
TRBD2	TRBJ2-7	TRBV18	NA	TGTGCCAGCTCACCACCGGGACTAGCGTACGAGCAGTACTTC	CASSPPGLAYEQYF
NA	TRBJ2-1	TRBV28	once	TGTGCCAGCATTTGGAGTCCCGGGAGGGGGCCGATGGATGAGCAGTTCTTC	CASIWSPGRGPMDEQFF
TRBD2	TRBJ2-3	TRBV6-1	NA	TGTGCCAGCATTCTCAGCGGGGCCACAGATACGCAGTATTTT	CASILSGATDTQYF
NA	TRBJ1-1	TRBV5-1	NA	TGCGCCAGCACCCTAGGGGCAGGGGAGGGTAACACTGAAGCTTTCTTT	CASTLGAGEGNTEAFF
TRBD1	TRBJ2-7	TRBV28	NA	TGTGCCAGCAGTTCCCCGGGGACAGGGGAGAGCTCCTACGAGCAGTACTTC	CASSSPGTGESSYEQYF
NA	TRBJ2-1	TRBV9	NA	TGTGCCAGCAGCGTCTCGGGGGATAATGAGCAGTTCTTC	CASSVSGDNEQFF
TRBD1	TRBJ1-6	TRBV30	NA	TGTGCCTGGAGTGTACAGGGGGGCGGTTCACCCCTCCACTTT	CAWSVQGGGSPLHF
NA	TRBJ2-3	TRBV7-9	NA	TGTGCCAGCACCACACCGGGACTCCTCACAGATACGCAGTATTTT	CASTTPGLLTDTQYF
NA	TRBJ1-1	TRBV30	few	TGTGCCTGGAGTGTGACTCGGGAGACTGAAGCTTTCTTT	CAWSVTRETEAFF
TRBD1	TRBJ1-1	TRBV28	NA	TGTGCCAGCGGGCCGGGGGGGACAGGGGAAGTGAACACTGAAGCTTTCTTT	CASGPGGTGEVNTEAFF
TRBD1	TRBJ2-7	TRBV2	NA	TGTGCCAGCAGCGGAAGCGACAGGGCCGAGCAGTACTTC	CASSGSDRAEQYF
TRBD1	TRBJ2-7	TRBV30	NA	TGTGCCTGGGGACAGGGTTTAAACGAGCAGTACTTC	CAWGQGLNEQYF
NA	TRBJ1-2	TRBV4-3	once	TGCGCCAGCAGCCAAGGTGGAGGGAACCTATATGGCTACACCTTC	CASSQGGGNLYGYTF
NA	TRBJ2-7	TRBV5-4	NA	TGTGCCAGCAGCCCGCGACAGGACCAAACCTACGAGCAGTACTTC	CASSPRQDQTYEQYF
NA	TRBJ1-2	TRBV5-4	NA	TGTGCCAGCAGTTCCGGTTCTAACTATGGCTACACCTTC	CASSSGSNYGYTF
NA	TRBJ1-3	TRBV19	NA	TGTGCCAGTAGTGCGTTTATATGGGACTCCGGGACCCCGACGGGAAACACCATATATTTT	CASSAFIWDSGTPTGNTIYF